This T cell receptor (beta chain) derives from a study of cytomegalovirus exposure and HLA in healthy donors. For the study at large: Findings of an earlier analysis included around 120 million unique TCR beta sequences from roughly 190 million T cells.

Comment on this clone: Antigen specificity is unknown. At one end the junction does not follow the germline gene, possibly because of a read error.

Study observations and caveats: A highly shared variant cluster was judged a likely technical artifact. Trimming of TCR beta V- and J-genes showed a link, identified in a later analysis, to a missense DCLRE1C variant.

The CDR3 loop spans 14 amino acids. CDR1 and CDR2 from the germline V gene are SGHTA and FQGTGA. 60 Vbeta and 13 Jbeta primers were used in PCR. This table comes from immunoSEQ multiplex PCR, and its TCRdb copy is limited to in-frame clones, with some not included. The sample lists under 120,000 clones, about 70% occurring once. The TCR comes from a man aged 50 to 60 in good health and CMV-seropositive. This chain uses TRBV7-3 with TRBJ1-1; D is ambiguous. Specimen: PBMCs. The CDR3 region is CAGSQLSYGTEAFF. The CDR3 nucleotides are TGTGCCGGCAGCCAACTTAGTTATGGCACTGAAGCTTTCTTT. Filled out from reference TRBV7-3 and TRBJ1-1, the complete variable domain reads GAGVSQTPSNKVTEKGKYVELRCDPISGHTALYWYRQSLGQGPEFLIYFQGTGAADDSGLPNDRFFAVRPEGSVSTLKIQRTERGDSAVYLCAGSQLSYGTEAFFGQGTRLTVV.